The table lists the clone carrying this T cell receptor beta chain with a few counts. TCRdb reprocessed the 5' RACE reads with MiXCR, giving one entry per CDR3 protein. The table includes 60,000 to 75,000 distinct CDR3 sequences, more than 6.5% detected once. The entry originates in a study of T cells after yellow fever vaccination. Per germline, CDR1 MNHEY and CDR2 SVGEGT. The CDR3 has 15 residues. The V and J ends lost 5 bases and 5 bases respectively, with 16 bases between them. Source: CD8+ T cells sorted from PBMCs, taken approximately 40 days after the first yellow fever vaccination. The chain recombines TRBV6-2 or TRBV6-3 with TRBJ1-5, with D possibly being TRBD1 (5 bases). The clonotype originates from a man aged 18 to 29 who received the YFV17D yellow fever vaccine. CDR3 DNA sequence: TGTGCCAGCAGTCCCTCAGGGCCAGGCGATCAGCCCCAGCATTTT. Amino acid sequence: CASSPSGPGDQPQHF.